The sequence of this T cell receptor beta chain was determined in a study of radiotherapy plus CTLA-4 blockade in lung cancer. Assay: immunoSEQ multiplex PCR; the TCRdb copy retains only in-frame clones and omits some. The sample holds around 40,000 clones, 65% to 75% seen once. This sample comprised peripheral blood, obtained from a patient treated with radiotherapy plus ipilimumab. This clonotype was obtained from a human donor with non-small cell lung cancer who had stable disease on radiotherapy plus ipilimumab.

The CDR3 region has the DNA TGCGCCAGCAGCCAAGTCCCACAGGGCTCAAACTCCTACGAGCAGTACTTC. Its protein product is CASSQVPQGSNSYEQYF. The chain recombines TRBV4-1 with TRBJ2-5, with a tentative D call TRBD1 (6 bases). The DNA end is more similar to TRBJ2-7, so the J call may be wrong. The CDR3 runs 17 residues. Germline CDR1 and CDR2: MGHRA and YSYEKL.